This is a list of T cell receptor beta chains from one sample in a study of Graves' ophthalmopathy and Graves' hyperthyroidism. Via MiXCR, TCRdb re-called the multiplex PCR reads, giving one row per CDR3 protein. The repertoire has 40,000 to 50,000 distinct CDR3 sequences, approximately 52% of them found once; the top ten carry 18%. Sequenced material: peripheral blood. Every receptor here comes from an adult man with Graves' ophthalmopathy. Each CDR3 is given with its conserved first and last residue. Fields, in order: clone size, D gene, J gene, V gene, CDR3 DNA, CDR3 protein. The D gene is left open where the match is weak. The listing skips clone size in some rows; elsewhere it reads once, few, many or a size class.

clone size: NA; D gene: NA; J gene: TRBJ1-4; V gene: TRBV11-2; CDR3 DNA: TGTGCCAGCAGCTTATCCCGGGGGTTAACTAGTGAAAAACTGTTTTTT; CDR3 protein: CASSLSRGLTSEKLFF
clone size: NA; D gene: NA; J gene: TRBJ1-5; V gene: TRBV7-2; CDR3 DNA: TGTGCCAGCAGCATATTCCAGGGAGGCAACCAGCCCCGGCATTTT; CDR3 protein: CASSIFQGGNQPRHF
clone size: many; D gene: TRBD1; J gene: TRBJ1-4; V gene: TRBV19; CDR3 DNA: TGTGCCAGTAGTCTATCCGCACCGGGACAGGGCTCCGAAAAACTGTTTTTT; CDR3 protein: CASSLSAPGQGSEKLFF
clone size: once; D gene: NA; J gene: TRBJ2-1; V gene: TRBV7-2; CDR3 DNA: TGTGCCAGCGGCACTGAGGAGACCTACAATGAGCAGTTCTTC; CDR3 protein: CASGTEETYNEQFF
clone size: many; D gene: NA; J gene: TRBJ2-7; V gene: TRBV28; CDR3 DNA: TGTGCCAGCAGTTTCTCCTCCGGGACGGGGCGGCGCGAGCAGTACTTC; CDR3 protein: CASSFSSGTGRREQYF
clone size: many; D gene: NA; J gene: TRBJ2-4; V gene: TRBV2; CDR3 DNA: TGTGCCGCCAAAGATGCCAAAAACATTCAGTACTTC; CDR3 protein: CAAKDAKNIQYF
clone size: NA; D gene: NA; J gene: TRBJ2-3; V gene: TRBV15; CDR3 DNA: TGTGCCACCAGCAGGGCTAGGAGAAGCTCAAGCACAGATACGCAGTATTTT; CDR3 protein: CATSRARRSSSTDTQYF
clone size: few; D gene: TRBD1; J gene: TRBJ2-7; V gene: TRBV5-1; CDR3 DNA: TGCGCCAGCAGCCCACAGGGGACCTACGAGCAGTACTTC; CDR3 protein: CASSPQGTYEQYF
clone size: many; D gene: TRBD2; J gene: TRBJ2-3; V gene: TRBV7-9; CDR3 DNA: TGTGCCAGCAGCCCAGGGACTAGCGCCGCCGATGATACGCAGTATTTT; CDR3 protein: CASSPGTSAADDTQYF
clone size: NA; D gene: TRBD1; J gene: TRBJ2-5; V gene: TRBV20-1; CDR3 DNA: TGCAGTGCTGGAGCTAAGAGGACAGGGCAAGAGACCCAGTACTTC; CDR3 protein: CSAGAKRTGQETQYF
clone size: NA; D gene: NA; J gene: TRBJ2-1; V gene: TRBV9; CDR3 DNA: TGTGCCAACAGCGTAGATCCGGGAGCGTGCAATGAGCAGTTCTTC; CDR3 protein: CANSVDPGACNEQFF
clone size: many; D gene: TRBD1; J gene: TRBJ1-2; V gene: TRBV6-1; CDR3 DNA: TGTGCCAGCAGTGGGGGGACAGTCTATGGCTACACCTTC; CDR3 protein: CASSGGTVYGYTF
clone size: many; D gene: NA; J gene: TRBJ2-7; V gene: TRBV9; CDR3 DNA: TGTGCCAGCAGCGTACAACCCCATGATTCCTACGAGCAGTACTTC; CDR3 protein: CASSVQPHDSYEQYF
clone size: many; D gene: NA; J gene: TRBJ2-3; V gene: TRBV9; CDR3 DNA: TGTGCCAGCAGCGCCGGGGGCAGACACCTCACAGATACGCAGTATTTT; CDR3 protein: CASSAGGRHLTDTQYF
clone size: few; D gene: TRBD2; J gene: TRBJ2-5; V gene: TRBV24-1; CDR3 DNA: TGTGCCACCCCTAGCGGACAAGAGACCCAGTACTTC; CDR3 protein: CATPSGQETQYF
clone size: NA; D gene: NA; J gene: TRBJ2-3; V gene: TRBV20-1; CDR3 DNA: TGCAGTGCTAATACAGGGACGGGGGCAGATACGCAGTATTTT; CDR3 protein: CSANTGTGADTQYF
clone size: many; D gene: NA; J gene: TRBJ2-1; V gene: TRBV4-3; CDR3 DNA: TGCGCCAGCAGCCAAGAGATACTAGAGTACAATGAGCAGTTCTTC; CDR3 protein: CASSQEILEYNEQFF
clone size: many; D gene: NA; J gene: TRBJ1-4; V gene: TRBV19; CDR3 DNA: TGTGCCAGTAGTAAGGTCGGAGCGCCTGAAAAACTGTTTTTT; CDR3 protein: CASSKVGAPEKLFF
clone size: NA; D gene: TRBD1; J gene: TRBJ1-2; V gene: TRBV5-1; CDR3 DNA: TGCGCCAGCAGCCCCTCAGGGGGCTTCGACTATGGCTACACCTTC; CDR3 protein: CASSPSGGFDYGYTF
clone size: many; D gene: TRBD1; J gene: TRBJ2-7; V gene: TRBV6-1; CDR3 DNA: TGTGCCAGCAGAGTACATGACGGGACAGGGTTTTACGAGCAGTACTTC; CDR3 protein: CASRVHDGTGFYEQYF